This T cell receptor beta chain was captured by sequencing in a study of metastatic and nonmetastatic thyroid tumors. Across the study: A comparison of repertoires was made across blood and tumor or nodule tissue from malignant and benign thyroid patients. General study points: For both blood and tumor, malignant thyroid tumors reportedly showed significantly higher TCR beta diversity than benign nodules did.

No treatment of any kind had been given to any patient before thyroid surgery. As originally analysed: Clinicopathological groups of papillary thyroid cancer showed CDR3 differences that were used to build a distant-metastasis classifier. Through MiXCR, TCRdb re-clonotyped the PCR reads. These V and J calls derive from TCRdb rather than the authors' analysis. The sample shows 20,000 to 25,000 clones, roughly 31% of them seen only once. About this clone itself: Its antigen is currently unknown.

Trimming stripped 5 bases from V and 5 bases from J, with 15 bases between. Germline V gene sequence: CDR1 MNHNS, CDR2 SASEGT. This CDR3 spans 14 amino acids. The rearrangement joins TRBV6-1 to TRBJ1-1; the D gene is possibly TRBD1 (6 bases). Sequencing used blood. The TCR was taken from a female donor with papillary thyroid cancer or a benign thyroid nodule (not recorded which). Some clones in this sample may be carry-over from other donors' samples. In DNA, the CDR3 is TGTGCCAGCAGTCTTAGACAGGTTCGGACTGAAGCTTTCTTT. It translates to CASSLRQVRTEAFF.